This TCR beta chain was identified in a study of tumor-infiltrating lymphocytes in glioblastoma multiforme. Three nested ARM-PCR rounds with V-beta and C-beta primers built TCRB libraries. No unique molecular identifiers were described for these TCRB libraries. TCRdb re-derived calls from the multiplex PCR reads in MiXCR, one entry per CDR3 protein. The sample holds tens of thousands of distinct CDR3 sequences, approximately 66% seen once. Whole-study findings and limits: Functional subtype sorting of these T cells was not performed. RNA-based TCR sequencing may distort clone frequencies, since cells carry unequal TCR transcript numbers.

CDR3 length: 13 residues. Trimming left V 4 bases short and J 1 base short, with 11 bases between. Germline V gene lookup returns CDR1 SQVTM and CDR2 ANQGSEA. About this clonotype itself: Its antigen is unidentified.

The receptor was isolated from a male donor with glioblastoma. The chain links TRBV29-1 to TRBJ2-7; D remains ambiguous. The sequenced material came from brain tumor tissue. The CDR3 bases are TGCAGCGTTGTCTCAATGGGGTCCTACGAGCAGTACTTC. It encodes CSVVSMGSYEQYF.